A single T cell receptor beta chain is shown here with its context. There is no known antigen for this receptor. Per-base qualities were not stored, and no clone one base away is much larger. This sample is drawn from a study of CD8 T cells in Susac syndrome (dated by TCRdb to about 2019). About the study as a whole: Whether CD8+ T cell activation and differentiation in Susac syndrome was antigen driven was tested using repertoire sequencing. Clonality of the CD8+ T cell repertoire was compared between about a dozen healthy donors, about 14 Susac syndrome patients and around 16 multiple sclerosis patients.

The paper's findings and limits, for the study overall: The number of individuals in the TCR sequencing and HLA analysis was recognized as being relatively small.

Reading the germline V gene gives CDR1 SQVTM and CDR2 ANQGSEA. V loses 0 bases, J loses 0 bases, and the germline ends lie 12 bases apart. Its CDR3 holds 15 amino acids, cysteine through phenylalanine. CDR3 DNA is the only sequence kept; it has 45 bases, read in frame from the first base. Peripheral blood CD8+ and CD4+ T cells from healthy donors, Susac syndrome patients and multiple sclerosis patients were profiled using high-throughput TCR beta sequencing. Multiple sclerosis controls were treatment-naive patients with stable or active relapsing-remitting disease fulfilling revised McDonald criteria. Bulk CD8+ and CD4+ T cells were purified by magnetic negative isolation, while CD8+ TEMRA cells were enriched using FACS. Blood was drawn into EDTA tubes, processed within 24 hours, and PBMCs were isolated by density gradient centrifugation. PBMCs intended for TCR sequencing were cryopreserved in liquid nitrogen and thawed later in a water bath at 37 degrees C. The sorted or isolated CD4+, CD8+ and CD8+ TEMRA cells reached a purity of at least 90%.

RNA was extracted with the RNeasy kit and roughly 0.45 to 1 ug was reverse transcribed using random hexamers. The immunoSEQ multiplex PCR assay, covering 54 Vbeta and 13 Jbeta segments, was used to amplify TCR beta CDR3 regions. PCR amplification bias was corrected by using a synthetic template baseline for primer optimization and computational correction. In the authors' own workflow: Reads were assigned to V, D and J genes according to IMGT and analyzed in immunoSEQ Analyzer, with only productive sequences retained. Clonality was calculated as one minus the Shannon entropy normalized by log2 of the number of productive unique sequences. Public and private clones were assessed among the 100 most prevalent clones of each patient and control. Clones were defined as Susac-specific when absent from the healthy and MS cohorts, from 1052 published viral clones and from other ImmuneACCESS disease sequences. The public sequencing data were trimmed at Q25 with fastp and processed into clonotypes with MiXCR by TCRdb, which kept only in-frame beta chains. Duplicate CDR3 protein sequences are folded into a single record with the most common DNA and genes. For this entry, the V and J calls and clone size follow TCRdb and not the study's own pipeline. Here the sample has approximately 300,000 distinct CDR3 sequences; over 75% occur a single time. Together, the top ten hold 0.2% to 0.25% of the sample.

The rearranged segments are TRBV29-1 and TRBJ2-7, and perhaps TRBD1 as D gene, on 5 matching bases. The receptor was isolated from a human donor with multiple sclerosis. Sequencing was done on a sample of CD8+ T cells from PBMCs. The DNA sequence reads TGCAGCGTTGAAGAGCAAGGCGACAGCTCCTACGAGCAGTACTTC. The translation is CSVEEQGDSSYEQYF.